This T cell receptor beta chain derives from a study of blood T cell repertoires in COVID-19. Study-wide context: Samples of COVID-19 (acute and convalescent) were obtained from the United States, Italy and Spain. PBMCs, B-cell-depleted T cells, or T cells were the source of the cDNA or gDNA that made up the material.

Germline loops: CDR1 SNHLY, CDR2 FYNNEI. This CDR3 contains 13 residues. Trimming removed 6 bases at V and 6 bases at J, with 15 bases between. The data were produced by immunoSEQ multiplex PCR, yet TCRdb's version contains in-frame clones alone and is incomplete. The sample yields 130,000 to 150,000 clones, 80% to 85% seen once. This clone has only one observation. The chain recombines TRBV2 with TRBJ2-7; D is ambiguous. This TCR derives from a human donor in a cohort sampled during active COVID-19. Sequencing was performed on peripheral blood. CDR3 DNA sequence: TGTGCCAGCAGAGTCCTTCAGATCTCCGAGCAGTACTTC. Translated, it gives CASRVLQISEQYF. Based on the CDR3 plus reference TRBV2 and TRBJ2-7, the full variable domain is EPEVTQTPSHQVTQMGQEVILRCVPISNHLYFYWYRQILGQKVEFLVSFYNNEISEKSEIFDDQFSVERPDGSNFTLKIRSTKLEDSAMYFCASRVLQISEQYFGPGTRLTVT.